The next 22 T cell receptor beta chains were all read from a single sample in a study of OX40 agonist ivuxolimab in advanced cancers. Assay used: immunoSEQ multiplex PCR; TCRdb lists only in-frame clones, some missing. The sample yields roughly 77,000 clones, around 93% seen once. The sequencing used CD4+ or CD8+ T cells sorted from blood, collected in a trial of the OX40 agonist ivuxolimab. Receptor source: an adult with an advanced solid tumor such as melanoma, head and neck, liver or kidney cancer.

The chain employs TRBV6-1 and TRBJ1-1, with D perhaps matching TRBD1 (6 bases). V lost 5 bases and J lost 4, with 8 bases in between. Germline CDR1 and CDR2: MNHNS and SASEGT. The CDR3 runs to 12 residues. The CDR3 protein is CASSLQGTEAFF. In DNA form, the CDR3 reads TGTGCCAGCAGTTTACAGGGCACTGAAGCTTTCTTT.

The chain couples TRBV7-2 to TRBJ1-5, with D unclear. V was shortened by 2 bases and J by 10 bases, with 12 bases between the two germline ends. CDR1 is SGHTA, CDR2 FQGNSA, per germline. The length of the CDR3 is 13 residues. CDR3 loop: CASSLTPLNPQHF. The CDR3, as DNA: TGTGCCAGCAGCTTAACGCCGCTGAATCCCCAGCATTTT.

This chain links TRBV6-6 with TRBJ2-1; 9 positions match TRBD1. In germline, CDR1 is MNHNY, CDR2 SVGAGI (reference sequence). The CDR3 is 13 residues long. Trimming removed 8 bases from V and 8 bases from J; junction bases left unmatched: 7. The CDR3 spells CASRTGGWDEQFF. The CDR3 region has the DNA TGTGCCAGCCGTACAGGGGGCTGGGATGAGCAGTTCTTC.

CDR3 residues: CASSLGLYNEQFF. CDR3 coding DNA: TGTGCCAGTAGCCTCGGGCTGTACAATGAGCAGTTCTTC. V and J are TRBV19 and TRBJ2-1; D is ambiguous. This CDR3 is 13 amino acids long. V was shortened by 6 bases and J by 4 bases, with 10 bases between the two germline ends. Germline values: CDR1 LNHDA, CDR2 SQIVND (reference sequence).

The V call is TRBV7-8, the J call TRBJ1-2, with a possible D match to TRBD1 (6 bases). The germline CDR1 and CDR2 sequences are SGHVS and FQNEAQ. The germline V and J ends were trimmed by 1 base and 3 bases, with 9 bases remaining between them. The length of the CDR3 is 14 residues. The CDR3 sequence: CASSLDRVDYGYTF. CDR3 nucleotides: TGTGCCAGCAGCTTAGACAGGGTTGACTATGGCTACACCTTC.

The chain has TRBV7-6 and TRBJ1-1; possibly TRBD1 for D (5 bases). V was shortened by 5 bases and J by 0 bases, with 7 bases between the two germline ends. The germline CDR1 and CDR2 sequences are SGHVS and FNYEAQ. CDR3 length equals 13 residues. The CDR3 sequence is CASSEGMNTEAFF. The CDR3 nucleotides read TGTGCCAGCAGCGAGGGGATGAACACTGAAGCTTTCTTT.

The chain uses TRBV7-3 and TRBJ2-7, with a weak D call TRBD1 (6 bases). Germline lookup yields CDR1 SGHTA and CDR2 FQGTGA. The CDR3 loop spans 14 amino acids. V lost 5 bases, J lost 1 base, and 12 bases lay in between. The CDR3 sequence is CASSHSDSSYEQYF. For the CDR3, the DNA is TGTGCCAGCAGCCACTCGGACAGTTCCTACGAGCAGTACTTC. Combining the CDR3 with reference TRBV7-3 and TRBJ2-7 gives the whole variable domain GAGVSQTPSNKVTEKGKYVELRCDPISGHTALYWYRQSLGQGPEFLIYFQGTGAADDSGLPNDRFFAVRPEGSVSTLKIQRTERGDSAVYLCASSHSDSSYEQYFGPGTRLTVT.

The rearrangement uses TRBV6-1 and TRBJ1-6; the D gene is possibly TRBD1 (5 bases). This CDR3 region has 16 residues. V lost 4 bases, J lost 6 bases, and 16 bases lay in between. Germline CDR1 MNHNS, CDR2 SASEGT. CDR3 in DNA: TGTGCCAGCAGTGTCACCCAGGGAGTAGGTAATTCACCCCTCCACTTT. This encodes CASSVTQGVGNSPLHF.

This chain links TRBV4-1 with TRBJ2-7; D gene unclear. The CDR3 runs 16 residues. Germline V lookup: CDR1 MGHRA, CDR2 YSYEKL. Trimming removed 1 base at V and 0 bases at J, with 13 bases between. CDR3 sequence reads: CASSQVLGSSSYEQYF. CDR3 in DNA: TGCGCCAGCAGCCAAGTCTTGGGCTCAAGCTCCTACGAGCAGTACTTC.

The chain combines TRBV19 with TRBJ1-4; D not certain. CDR1 is LNHDA and CDR2 is SQIVND in the germline V gene (reference sequence). The CDR3 contains 15 residues. V was pared by 6 bases and J by 4 bases, with 15 bases between. CDR3 residues: CASRPFPGNNEKLFF. CDR3 in DNA: TGTGCCAGTAGGCCCTTTCCGGGAAATAATGAAAAACTGTTTTTT.

This chain links TRBV19 with TRBJ2-1; TRBD2 matches at 11 bases. With V trimmed by 5 bases and J by 6 bases, 3 bases remained unmatched. This CDR3 has 14 amino acids. Germline CDR1 LNHDA, CDR2 SQIVND (reference sequence). The chain's CDR3 is CASSLAGGLNEQFF. The CDR3 nucleotides are TGTGCCAGTAGTCTAGCGGGGGGACTCAATGAGCAGTTCTTC.

The chain employs TRBV19 and TRBJ1-1; D is undetermined. CDR1 is LNHDA, CDR2 SQIVND, per germline (reference sequence). Between the trimmed V and J ends, which lost 4 bases and 7 bases, there was a span of 13 bases. The length of the CDR3 is 13 residues. The DNA of the CDR3 is TGTGCCAGTAGTACCCCGGACGGATTTGAAGCTTTCTTT. Translated: CASSTPDGFEAFF.

The chain is built from TRBV11-2 and TRBJ2-7; 16 positions match TRBD2. V lost 3 bases to trimming and J lost 4 bases; unmatched junction nucleotides: 12. Per germline, CDR1 SGHAT and CDR2 FQNNGV. The CDR3 spans 19 residues. The CDR3: CASSFWAGTSGGASYEQYF. Here the CDR3 DNA reads TGTGCCAGCAGCTTTTGGGCCGGGACTAGCGGGGGGGCCTCTTACGAGCAGTACTTC.

The chain employs TRBV4-1 and TRBJ2-1; TRBD2 matches 8 bases. The CDR3 runs to 15 residues. The germline V gene has CDR1 MGHRA and CDR2 YSYEKL. The trim removed 4 bases at V and 2 bases at J, leaving 4 bases unmatched. CDR3 bases: TGCGCCAGCAGCCCTACGGGGGGGCCCTACAATGAGCAGTTCTTC. This codes for CASSPTGGPYNEQFF.

This clone occurred once. The V call is TRBV18, the J call TRBJ2-1; 8 bases match TRBD1. Germline V gene lookup returns CDR1 KGHSH and CDR2 LQKENI. This CDR3 has 16 amino acids. J gave up 7 bases and V 6 bases, and 14 bases lay outside the gene matches. The CDR3 spells CASSLVETGARNEQFF. In nucleotides, the CDR3 is TGTGCCAGCTCTCTGGTCGAGACAGGGGCGCGGAATGAGCAGTTCTTC.

The chain couples TRBV29-1 to TRBJ2-3; the match to TRBD1 covers 9 bases. This CDR3 has 13 amino acids. J gave up 3 bases and V 6 bases, and 4 bases lay outside the gene matches. CDR1 is SQVTM, CDR2 ANQGSEA, per germline. This CDR3 is CSVPDRGTDTQYF. In nucleotides, the CDR3 is TGCAGCGTCCCCGACAGGGGGACAGATACGCAGTATTTT.

The rearrangement uses TRBV19 and TRBJ2-3; weak D call: TRBD1 (6 bases). The CDR3 consists of 15 residues. Germline V CDR1 and CDR2: LNHDA, SQIVND (reference sequence). V lost 1 base and J lost 1, with 9 bases in between. The CDR3 region has the DNA TGTGCCAGTAGTATAGGGCCAGGGGGCACAGATACGCAGTATTTT. Translated: CASSIGPGGTDTQYF.

The V gene is TRBV9, the J gene TRBJ2-3, with 8 positions matching TRBD1. With V trimmed by 4 bases and J by 1 base, 14 bases remained unmatched. Germline V gives CDR1 SGDLS, CDR2 YYNGEE. The CDR3 is made up of 18 amino acids. DNA of the CDR3: TGTGCCAGCAGCAGGACAGGGATGGGTCCCGGTGGCACAGATACGCAGTATTTT. It specifies CASSRTGMGPGGTDTQYF.

This clone was seen only a few times. V gene TRBV9 combines with J gene TRBJ1-1; D gene ambiguous. The CDR3 is 16 amino acids. Germline assignment: CDR1 SGDLS and CDR2 YYNGEE. V was cut by 5 bases and J by 1 base, with 18 bases left in between. The chain's CDR3 is CASSIGPQRANTEAFF. In DNA, the CDR3 is TGTGCCAGCAGTATAGGGCCCCAGCGGGCGAACACTGAAGCTTTCTTT. The entire variable domain, with the rest obtained from reference TRBV9 and TRBJ1-1, is as follows: DSGVTQTPKHLITATGQRVTLRCSPRSGDLSVYWYQQSLDQGLQFLIQYYNGEERAKGNILERFSAQQFPDLHSELNLSSLELGDSALYFCASSIGPQRANTEAFFGQGTRLTVV.

The chain links TRBV5-8 to TRBJ1-5, with TRBD1 matching over 7 bases. Germline V gives CDR1 SGHTS, CDR2 YDEGEE. The V and J ends lost 2 bases and 2 bases, in that order; junction bases with no gene match: 7. There are 16 residues in the CDR3. In DNA form, the CDR3 reads TGTGCCAGCAGCTTCCAGGGGGGGCTCGGCAATCAGCCCCAGCATTTT. It codes for CASSFQGGLGNQPQHF.

This clone was seen a single time. The chain combines TRBV4-3 with TRBJ2-6; D not certain. Trimming left V 0 bases short and J 1 base short, with 10 bases between. Germline assignment: CDR1 LGHNA and CDR2 YSLEER. The CDR3 loop spans 17 amino acids. Here the CDR3 reads CASSQDAPASGANVLTF. The CDR3 DNA follows: TGCGCCAGCAGCCAAGATGCCCCGGCATCTGGGGCCAACGTCCTGACTTTC.

This chain connects TRBV13 to TRBJ2-1; 9 bases fit TRBD2. With V trimmed by 4 bases and J by 4 bases, 14 bases remained unmatched. Germline CDR1 and CDR2: PRHDT and FYEKMQ (reference sequence). CDR3 length: 18 amino acids. CDR3 loop: CASSSVRFVAGEYNEQFF. The CDR3 nucleotides read TGTGCCAGCAGCTCGGTGCGGTTCGTAGCGGGGGAATACAATGAGCAGTTCTTC.